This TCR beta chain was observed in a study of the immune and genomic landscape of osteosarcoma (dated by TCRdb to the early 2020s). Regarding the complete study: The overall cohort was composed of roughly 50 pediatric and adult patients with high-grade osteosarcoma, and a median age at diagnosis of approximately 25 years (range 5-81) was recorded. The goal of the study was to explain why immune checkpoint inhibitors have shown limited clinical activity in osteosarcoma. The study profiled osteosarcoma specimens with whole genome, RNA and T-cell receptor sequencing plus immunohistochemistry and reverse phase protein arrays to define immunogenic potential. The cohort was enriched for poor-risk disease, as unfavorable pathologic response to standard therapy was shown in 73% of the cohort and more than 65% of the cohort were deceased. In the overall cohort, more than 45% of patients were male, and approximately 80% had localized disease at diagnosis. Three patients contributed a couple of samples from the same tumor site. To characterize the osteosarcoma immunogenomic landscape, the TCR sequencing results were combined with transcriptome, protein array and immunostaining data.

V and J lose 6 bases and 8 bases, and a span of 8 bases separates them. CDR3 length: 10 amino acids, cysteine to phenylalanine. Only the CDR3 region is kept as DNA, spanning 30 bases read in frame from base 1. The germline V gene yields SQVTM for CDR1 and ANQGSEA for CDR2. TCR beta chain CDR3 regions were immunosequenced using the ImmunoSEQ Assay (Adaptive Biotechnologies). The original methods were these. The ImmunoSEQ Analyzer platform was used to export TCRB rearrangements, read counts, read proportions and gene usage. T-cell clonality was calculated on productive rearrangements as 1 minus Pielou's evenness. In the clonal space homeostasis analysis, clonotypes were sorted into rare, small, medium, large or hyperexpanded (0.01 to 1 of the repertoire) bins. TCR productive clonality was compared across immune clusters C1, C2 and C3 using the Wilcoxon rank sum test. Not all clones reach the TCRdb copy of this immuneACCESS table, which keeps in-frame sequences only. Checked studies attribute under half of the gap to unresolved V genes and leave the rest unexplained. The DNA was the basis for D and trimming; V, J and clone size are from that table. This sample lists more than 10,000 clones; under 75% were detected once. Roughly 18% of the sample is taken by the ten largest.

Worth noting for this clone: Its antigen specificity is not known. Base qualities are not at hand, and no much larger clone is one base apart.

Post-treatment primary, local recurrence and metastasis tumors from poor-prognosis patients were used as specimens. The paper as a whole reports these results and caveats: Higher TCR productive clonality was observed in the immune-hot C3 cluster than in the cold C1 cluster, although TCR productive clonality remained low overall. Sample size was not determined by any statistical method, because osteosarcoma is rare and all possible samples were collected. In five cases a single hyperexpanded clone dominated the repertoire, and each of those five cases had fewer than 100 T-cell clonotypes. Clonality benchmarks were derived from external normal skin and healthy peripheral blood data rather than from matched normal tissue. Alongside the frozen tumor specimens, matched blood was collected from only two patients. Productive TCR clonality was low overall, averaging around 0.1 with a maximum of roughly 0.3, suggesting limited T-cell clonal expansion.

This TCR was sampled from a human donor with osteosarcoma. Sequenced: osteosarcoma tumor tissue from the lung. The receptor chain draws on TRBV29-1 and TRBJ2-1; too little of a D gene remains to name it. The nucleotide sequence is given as TGCAGCGTGCTTGTCGATGAGCAGTTCTTC. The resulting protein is CSVLVDEQFF.